The clone carrying this T cell receptor (beta chain) was detected a few times. Its cognate antigen is unknown. These data come from a study of T cell responses to AZD1222 COVID-19 vaccine. Study outcomes and limitations: Spike-specific TCR breadth and depth were elevated following two AZD1222 doses. After the peak T cell response, and only then, were repertoires sampled. Regions 160-218 and 743-854 held dominance among vaccine-associated CD4 TCRs, which spanned spike.

The table came from immunoSEQ multiplex PCR; TCRdb's copy has only in-frame clones and leaves some out. The sample shows 150,000 or so clones, approximately 87% of them seen only once. Germline CDR1 reads LGHDT; CDR2 reads YNNKEL (reference sequence). V lost 2 bases to trimming and J lost 7 bases; unmatched junction nucleotides: 12. This CDR3 region has 17 residues. The specimen comprised peripheral blood, sampled on day 0 of MenACWY control vaccination. The rearrangement links TRBV3-1 (or the pseudogene TRBV3-2) to TRBJ2-2, with 8 bases identical to TRBD1. The TCR comes from an adult in good health. The CDR3 bases are TGTGCCAGCAGCCAAATACCCGGACAGGGAAATTACGGGGAGCTGTTTTTT. Amino acid sequence: CASSQIPGQGNYGELFF.